This is a list of T cell receptor beta chains from one sample in a study of OX40 agonist ivuxolimab in advanced cancers. Sequencing was performed with immunoSEQ multiplex PCR; in TCRdb, only in-frame clones are kept and a portion is missing. The table includes approximately 82,000 clones, about nine tenths detected once. The specimen was CD4+ or CD8+ T cells sorted from blood, collected in a trial of the OX40 agonist ivuxolimab. Every receptor here comes from an adult with an advanced solid tumor such as melanoma, head and neck, liver or kidney cancer. CDR3s include the opening cysteine and the closing phenylalanine or tryptophan. Fields, in order: J gene, V gene, clone size, D gene, CDR3 protein, CDR3 DNA. A D gene is named only where the DNA matches it firmly. The listing skips clone size in some rows; elsewhere it reads once, few, many or a size class.

TRBJ2-3 TRBV11-2 NA NA CASSLGWGTDTQYF TGTGCCAGCAGCTTAGGATGGGGGACAGATACGCAGTATTTT
TRBJ2-1 TRBV18 once NA CASSPQLASSSYNEQFF TGTGCCAGCTCACCCCAGCTAGCGTCGAGCTCCTACAATGAGCAGTTCTTC
TRBJ1-2 TRBV19 few NA CASSPQVNYGYTF TGTGCCAGTAGTCCACAGGTTAACTATGGCTACACCTTC
TRBJ2-5 TRBV28 NA TRBD2 CATSRREARETQYF TGTGCCACGAGCAGGCGGGAGGCGAGAGAGACCCAGTACTTC
TRBJ2-3 TRBV10-1 NA TRBD2 CASSMGLDSTDTQYF TGCGCCAGCAGTATGGGACTAGATTCGACAGATACGCAGTATTTT
TRBJ2-2 TRBV18 NA TRBD1 CASSPLQGRAGELFF TGTGCCAGCTCACCACTACAGGGGAGAGCCGGGGAGCTGTTTTTT
TRBJ2-2 TRBV10-2 once NA CASIPPGGGRDTGELFF TGCGCCAGCATTCCCCCAGGAGGGGGGCGTGACACCGGGGAGCTGTTTTTT
TRBJ2-5 TRBV7-9 NA NA CASSSLSGTGQETQYF TGTGCCAGCAGCTCGCTTTCCGGGACGGGACAAGAGACCCAGTACTTC
TRBJ1-1 TRBV5-4 NA NA CASSLYSVANTEAFF TGTGCCAGCAGCTTGTATTCCGTCGCGAACACTGAAGCTTTCTTT
TRBJ2-2 TRBV18 NA NA CASSNRDTTGELFF TGTGCCAGCTCAAACCGGGACACCACCGGGGAGCTGTTTTTT
TRBJ1-5 TRBV21-1 NA NA CASSPVDPGQQYSNQPQHF TGTGCCAGCAGCCCAGTTGATCCGGGACAGCAATATAGCAATCAGCCCCAGCATTTT
TRBJ2-2 TRBV19 NA NA CASSIAEGRTGELFF TGTGCCAGTAGTATAGCAGAGGGGCGAACCGGGGAGCTGTTTTTT
TRBJ2-3 TRBV11-1 NA TRBD1 CASSRDRDADTQYF TGTGCCAGCAGCCGAGACAGGGATGCGGATACGCAGTATTTT
TRBJ2-7 TRBV6-5 NA TRBD2 CASSKPGLAGLQYF TGTGCCAGCAGTAAACCGGGACTAGCGGGCCTGCAGTACTTC
TRBJ2-7 TRBV4-1 NA TRBD1 CASSQGQGPSHEQYF TGCGCCAGCAGCCAGGGACAGGGGCCGAGTCACGAGCAGTACTTC
TRBJ2-5 TRBV7-2 NA NA CASSLREQGRVETQYF TGTGCCAGCAGCTTGAGGGAGCAGGGGCGGGTTGAGACCCAGTACTTC
TRBJ2-1 TRBV7-9 NA NA CASSPTRLASNEQFF TGTGCCAGCAGCCCCACACGGCTAGCGAGCAATGAGCAGTTCTTC
TRBJ1-4 TRBV5-1 once NA CASSNRQVEGGEKLFF TGCGCCAGCAGCAACCGACAGGTCGAGGGAGGGGAAAAACTGTTTTTT
TRBJ1-4 TRBV7-9 once NA CASSLGGAGEKLFF TGTGCCAGCAGCTTAGGGGGGGCTGGCGAAAAACTGTTTTTT
TRBJ2-7 TRBV19 NA TRBD2 CASSIGGGSTTFYEQYF TGTGCCAGTAGTATAGGCGGGGGGTCGACGACCTTCTACGAGCAGTACTTC
TRBJ2-3 TRBV5-6 NA TRBD2 CASSLRLAGSTDTQYF TGTGCCAGCAGCCTACGACTAGCGGGTTCCACAGATACGCAGTATTTT
TRBJ2-1 TRBV5-8 few NA CASSLDQGSSSYNEQFF TGTGCCAGCAGCTTGGATCAGGGGTCAAGCTCCTACAATGAGCAGTTCTTC
TRBJ2-1 TRBV5-5 NA TRBD2 CASSFKAGAANEQFF TGTGCCAGCAGCTTTAAAGCGGGAGCTGCCAATGAGCAGTTCTTC
TRBJ1-1 TRBV7-9 NA NA CASSPARTREAFF TGTGCCAGCAGCCCGGCGAGAACCAGGGAGGCTTTCTTT
TRBJ2-5 TRBV20-1 once NA CSASSGETQYF TGCAGTGCTAGTTCGGGAGAGACCCAGTACTTC
TRBJ1-1 TRBV4-2 NA TRBD1 CASSPSPGTANTEAFF TGTGCCAGCAGCCCAAGCCCCGGGACAGCGAACACTGAAGCTTTCTTT
TRBJ2-1 TRBV6-1 once NA CASRTRGVDEQFF TGTGCCAGCAGGACTAGGGGGGTTGATGAGCAGTTCTTC
TRBJ2-7 TRBV6-1 NA TRBD2 CASSEQRESEQYF TGTGCCAGCAGTGAACAGCGGGAGAGCGAGCAGTACTTC
TRBJ1-1 TRBV6-6 once NA CASSSRRGPTEAFF TGTGCCAGCAGTTCCCGGAGGGGCCCCACTGAAGCTTTCTTT